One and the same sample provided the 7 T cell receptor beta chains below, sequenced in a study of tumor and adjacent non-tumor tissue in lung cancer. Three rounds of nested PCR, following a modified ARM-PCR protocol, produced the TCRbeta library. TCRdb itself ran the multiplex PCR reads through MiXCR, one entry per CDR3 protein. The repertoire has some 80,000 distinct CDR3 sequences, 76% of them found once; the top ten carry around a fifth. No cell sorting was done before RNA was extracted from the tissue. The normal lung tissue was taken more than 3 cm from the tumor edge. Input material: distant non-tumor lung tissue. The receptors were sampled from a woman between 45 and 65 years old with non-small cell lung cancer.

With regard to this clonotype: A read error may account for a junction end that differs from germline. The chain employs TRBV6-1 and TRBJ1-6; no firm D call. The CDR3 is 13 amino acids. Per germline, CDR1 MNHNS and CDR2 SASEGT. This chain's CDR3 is CGSSRLSDSPLHF. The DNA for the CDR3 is TGCGGCAGCTCGCGACTGAGTGATTCACCCCTCCACTTT.

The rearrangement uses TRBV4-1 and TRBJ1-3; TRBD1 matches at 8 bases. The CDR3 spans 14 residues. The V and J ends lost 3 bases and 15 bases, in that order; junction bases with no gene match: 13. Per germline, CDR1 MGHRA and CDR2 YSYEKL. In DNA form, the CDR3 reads TGCGCCAGCAGCCATAGGGGACAGGAAAACAGCACATATTTT. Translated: CASSHRGQENSTYF.

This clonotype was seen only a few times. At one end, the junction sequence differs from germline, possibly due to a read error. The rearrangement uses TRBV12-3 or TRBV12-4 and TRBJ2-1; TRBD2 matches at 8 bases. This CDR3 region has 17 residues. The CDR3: CATSFVGTSGVYNEQFF. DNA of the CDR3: TGTGCCACCAGTTTCGTCGGAACTAGCGGCGTGTACAATGAGCAGTTCTTC.

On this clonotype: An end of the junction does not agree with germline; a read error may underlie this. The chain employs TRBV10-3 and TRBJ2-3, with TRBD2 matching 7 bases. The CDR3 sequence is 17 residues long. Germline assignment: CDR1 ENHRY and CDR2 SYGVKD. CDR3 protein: CSISESAGPGVTDTQYF. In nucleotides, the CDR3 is TGTTCCATCAGTGAATCAGCGGGACCGGGTGTCACGGATACGCAGTATTTT.

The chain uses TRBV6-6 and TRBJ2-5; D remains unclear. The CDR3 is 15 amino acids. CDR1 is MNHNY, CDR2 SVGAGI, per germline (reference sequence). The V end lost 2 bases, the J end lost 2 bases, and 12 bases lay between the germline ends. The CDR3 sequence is CASSYDGSKQETQYF. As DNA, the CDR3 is TGTGCCAGCAGTTACGACGGCAGCAAGCAAGAGACCCAGTACTTC.

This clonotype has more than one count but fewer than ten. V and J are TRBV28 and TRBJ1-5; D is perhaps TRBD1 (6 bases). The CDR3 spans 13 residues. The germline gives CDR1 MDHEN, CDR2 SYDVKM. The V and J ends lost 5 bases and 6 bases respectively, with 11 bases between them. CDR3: CASSIAGVQPQHF. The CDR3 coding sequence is TGTGCCAGCAGTATTGCAGGGGTTCAGCCCCAGCATTTT.

The CDR3 sequence is CASSPRQDYGYTF. Written as DNA, the CDR3 is TGTGCCAGCAGTCCGCGTCAGGACTATGGCTACACCTTC. The chain combines TRBV12-3 or TRBV12-4 with TRBJ1-2, with D uncertain. The CDR3 is 13 amino acids. Trimming removed 5 bases from V and 3 bases from J, with 10 bases in between.